A selection of T cell receptor beta chains follows, all from one sample in a study of blood T cell repertoires in COVID-19. Here immunoSEQ multiplex PCR was the method, and the copy in TCRdb shows in-frame clones only, minus some. In the table there are under 200,000 clones, roughly 88% of which are singletons. The sample taken for sequencing was peripheral blood. These receptor sequences come from a woman of 80 years or more with acute or convalescent COVID-19. Both conserved end residues are part of each CDR3.

j_call,v_call,cdr3_aa
TRBJ1-5,TRBV30,CAWSKGGHSNQPQHF
TRBJ1-1,TRBV9,CASSRGRNTEAFF
TRBJ2-2,TRBV18,CASSPPVGGTGELFF
TRBJ1-6,TRBV6-5,CASSYSGVSPLHF
TRBJ1-3,TRBV7-8,CASSLEPGNTIYF
TRBJ1-1,TRBV30,CAWRWDRNTEAFF
TRBJ1-1,TRBV10-3,CAISVQGGGTEAFF
TRBJ2-1,TRBV5-4,CASSPSLGGAGNEQFF
TRBJ1-4,TRBV11-2,CASSRGGTARKLFF
TRBJ2-5,TRBV6-5,CASSLGTSAQETQYF
TRBJ2-1,TRBV4-2,CASSPPGTGGTGRRNEQFF
TRBJ1-3,TRBV6-1,CASSENGGGSGNTIYF
TRBJ1-2,TRBV20-1,CTARHPYGYTF
TRBJ1-2,TRBV11-2,CASTRTGAYYGYTF
TRBJ2-5,TRBV12-5,CASGLSRGGAETQYF
TRBJ2-7,TRBV5-6,CASSLSVRDRSYEQYF
TRBJ1-2,TRBV10-3,CAISESVGQGTNYGYTF
TRBJ1-6,TRBV5-4,CASSLDRGLDNSPLHF
TRBJ1-1,TRBV19,CASSTTGGLSASTEAFF
TRBJ1-2,TRBV5-4,CASSLARNSYGYTF
TRBJ1-5,TRBV6-1,CASSETGGQGNNQPQHF
TRBJ2-7,TRBV12-3/TRBV12-4,CASSLRQGGEQYF
TRBJ2-7,TRBV5-1,CASSVERGRSEQYF
TRBJ2-7,TRBV4-3,CASSQGRTYEQYF
TRBJ1-2,TRBV30,CAWSPTRTGGAGYTF
TRBJ2-5,TRBV2,CASLFGTGRGQTQYF
TRBJ2-1,TRBV11-2,CASSPLAGEQFF
TRBJ2-1,TRBV5-1,CASSHPQGNEQFF
TRBJ1-2,TRBV9,CASSPGQVGGHYGYTF
TRBJ1-1,TRBV5-1,CASSTDGSWDTEAFF
TRBJ1-5,TRBV5-8,CASSLPGQGVSYSNQPQHF
TRBJ1-5,TRBV30,CAWSPRGTGAQPQHF
TRBJ2-1,TRBV6-5,CASRSSTYNEQFF
TRBJ2-7,TRBV7-9,CASSFRGGLAGVKQYF
TRBJ2-1,TRBV24-1,CATSVPGQGWNEQFF
TRBJ1-1,TRBV3-1/TRBV3-2,CASSHSGVEDTEAFF
TRBJ1-1,TRBV5-1,CASASQMNTEAFF
TRBJ1-3,TRBV29-1,CSVSTGSGNTIYF
TRBJ2-4,TRBV12-3/TRBV12-4,CATVGAPNIQYF
TRBJ2-1,TRBV24-1,CATSDPGHNEQFF
TRBJ2-2,TRBV27,CASSFGSGDTGELFF
TRBJ1-1,TRBV19,CASSIGNTEAFF
TRBJ2-7,TRBV5-1,CASSLEVGSSYEQYF
TRBJ2-5,TRBV7-3,CASSWRATETQYF
TRBJ1-5,TRBV23-1,CASRTNQPQHF
TRBJ1-4,TRBV29-1,CSVRPGGEKLFF
TRBJ1-5,TRBV2,CASERGGGQPQHF
TRBJ1-1,TRBV19,CASSITGTGMDTEAFF
TRBJ1-1,TRBV7-9,CASSIEPGQGSNTEAFF
TRBJ2-3,TRBV11-2,CASSTRGSSQDTQYF
TRBJ2-3,TRBV5-6,CASSPLRVADTQYF
TRBJ1-1,TRBV7-6,CASSLAGGAGEAFF